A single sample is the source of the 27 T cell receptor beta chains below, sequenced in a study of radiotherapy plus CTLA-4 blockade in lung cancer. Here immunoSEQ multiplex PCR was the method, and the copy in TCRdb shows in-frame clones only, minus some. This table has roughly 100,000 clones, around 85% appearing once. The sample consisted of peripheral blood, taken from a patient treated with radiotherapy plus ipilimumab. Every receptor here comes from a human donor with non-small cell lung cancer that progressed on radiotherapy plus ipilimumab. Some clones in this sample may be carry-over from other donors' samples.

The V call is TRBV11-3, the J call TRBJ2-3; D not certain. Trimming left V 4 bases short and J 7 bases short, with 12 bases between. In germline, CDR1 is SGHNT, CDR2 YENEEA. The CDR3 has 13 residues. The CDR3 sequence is CASSSGPPYTQYF. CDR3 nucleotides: TGTGCCAGCAGCTCCGGACCCCCATATACGCAGTATTTT.

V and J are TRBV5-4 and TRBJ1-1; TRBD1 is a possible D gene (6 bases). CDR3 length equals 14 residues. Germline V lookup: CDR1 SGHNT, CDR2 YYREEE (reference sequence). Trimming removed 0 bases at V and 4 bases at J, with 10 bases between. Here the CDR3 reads CASSLGRGATEAFF. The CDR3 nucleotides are TGTGCCAGCAGCTTGGGCCGGGGGGCCACTGAAGCTTTCTTT.

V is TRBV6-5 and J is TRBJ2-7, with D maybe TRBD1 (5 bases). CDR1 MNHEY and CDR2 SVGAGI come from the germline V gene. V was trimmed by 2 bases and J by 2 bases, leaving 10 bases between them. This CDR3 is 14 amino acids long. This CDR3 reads CASSYGRAPYEQYF. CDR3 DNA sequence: TGTGCCAGCAGTTACGGCAGGGCCCCCTACGAGCAGTACTTC.

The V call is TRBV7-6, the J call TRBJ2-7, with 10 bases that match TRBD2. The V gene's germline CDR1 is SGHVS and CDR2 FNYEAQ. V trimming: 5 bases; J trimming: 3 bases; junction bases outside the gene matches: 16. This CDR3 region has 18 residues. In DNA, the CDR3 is TGTGCCAGCAGCCCACTAGCGGGAACACCCCTAATTAACTACGAGCAGTACTTC. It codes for CASSPLAGTPLINYEQYF.

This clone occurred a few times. CDR3 bases: TGTGCCACCATAGAGGGACGGAGCTCTGGAAACACCATATATTTT. Translation gives CATIEGRSSGNTIYF. This chain connects TRBV10-3 to TRBJ1-3, with D tentatively TRBD1 (5 bases). The length of the CDR3 is 15 residues. Per the germline V gene, CDR1 is ENHRY and CDR2 is SYGVKD. Trimming cost V 10 bases and J 0 bases, with 16 bases left between them.

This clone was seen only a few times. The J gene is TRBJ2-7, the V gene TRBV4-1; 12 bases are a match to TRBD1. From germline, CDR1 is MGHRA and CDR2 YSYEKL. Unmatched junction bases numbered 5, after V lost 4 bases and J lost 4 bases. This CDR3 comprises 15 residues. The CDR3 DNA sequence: TGCGCCAGCAGCCCTGGGACAGGGGGCGCGTACGAGCAGTACTTC. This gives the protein CASSPGTGGAYEQYF.

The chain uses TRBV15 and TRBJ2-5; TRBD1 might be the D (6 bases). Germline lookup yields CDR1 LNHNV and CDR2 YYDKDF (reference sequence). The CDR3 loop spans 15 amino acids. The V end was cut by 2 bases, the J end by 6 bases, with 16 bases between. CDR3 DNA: TGTGCCACCAGCAGACCTCAAGGGGGTGGTCAGACCCAGTACTTC. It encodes CATSRPQGGGQTQYF.

CDR3: CASSFQTAQETQYF. Here the CDR3 DNA reads TGTGCCAGCAGTTTCCAGACAGCACAAGAGACCCAGTACTTC. J is TRBJ2-5 and V is TRBV27, with D perhaps TRBD1 (5 bases). Germline CDR1 reads MNHEY; CDR2 reads SMNVEV (reference sequence). The V and J ends lost 3 bases and 2 bases respectively, with 10 bases between them. This CDR3 is built from 14 residues.

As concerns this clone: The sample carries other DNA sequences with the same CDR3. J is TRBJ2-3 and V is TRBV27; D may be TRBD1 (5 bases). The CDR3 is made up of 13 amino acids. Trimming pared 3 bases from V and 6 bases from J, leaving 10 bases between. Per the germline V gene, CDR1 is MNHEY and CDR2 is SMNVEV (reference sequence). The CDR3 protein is CASSLLGVDTQYF. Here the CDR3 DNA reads TGTGCCAGCAGTTTGCTAGGGGTGGATACGCAGTATTTT.

The CDR3 spells CASSQGQGTLYEQYF. CDR3 nucleotide sequence: TGTGCCAGCAGCCAAGGACAGGGGACCCTCTACGAGCAGTACTTC. The chain combines TRBV7-3 with TRBJ2-7, with 9 nucleotides matching TRBD1. V lost 5 bases and J lost 3; bases outside the gene matches: 8. This CDR3 comprises 15 residues. Germline CDR1 and CDR2: SGHTA and FQGTGA.

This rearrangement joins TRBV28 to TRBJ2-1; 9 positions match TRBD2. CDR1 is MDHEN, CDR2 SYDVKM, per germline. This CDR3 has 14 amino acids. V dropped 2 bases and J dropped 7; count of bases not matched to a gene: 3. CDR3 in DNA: TGTGCCAGCAGTTTAGGGACTAGCTTAAATGAGCAGTTCTTC. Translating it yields CASSLGTSLNEQFF.

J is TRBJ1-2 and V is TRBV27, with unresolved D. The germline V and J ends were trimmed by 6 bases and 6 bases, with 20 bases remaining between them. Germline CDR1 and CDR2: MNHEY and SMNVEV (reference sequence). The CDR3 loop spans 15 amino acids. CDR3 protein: CASRVAKATLDGYTF. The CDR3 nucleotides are TGTGCCAGCAGAGTAGCAAAAGCTACCCTAGATGGCTACACCTTC.

The DNA of the CDR3 is TGTGCCAGCTCACCTACCGGGACATCTTCACCCCTCCACTTT. It encodes CASSPTGTSSPLHF. The chain uses TRBV18 and TRBJ1-6; TRBD1 is a possible D gene (6 bases). This CDR3 spans 14 amino acids. CDR1 and CDR2 (germline): KGHSH, LQKENI. V lost 3 bases, J lost 9 bases, and 12 bases lay in between. The full variable domain, with the rest looked up from reference TRBV18 and TRBJ1-6, is NAGVMQNPRHLVRRRGQEARLRCSPMKGHSHVYWYRQLPEEGLKFMVYLQKENIIDESGMPKERFSAEFPKEGPSILRIQQVVRGDSAAYFCASSPTGTSSPLHFGNGTRLTVT.

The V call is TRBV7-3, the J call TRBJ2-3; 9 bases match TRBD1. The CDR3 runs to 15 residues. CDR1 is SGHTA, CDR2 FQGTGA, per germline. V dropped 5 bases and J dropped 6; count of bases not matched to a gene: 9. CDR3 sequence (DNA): TGTGCCAGCAGCCCCAGGACAGGGGCAGGCGATACGCAGTATTTT. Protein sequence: CASSPRTGAGDTQYF.

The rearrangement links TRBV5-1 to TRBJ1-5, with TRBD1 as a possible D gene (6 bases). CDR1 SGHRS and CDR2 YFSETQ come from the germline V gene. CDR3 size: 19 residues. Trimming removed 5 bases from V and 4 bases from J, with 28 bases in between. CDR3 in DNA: TGCGCCAGCAGTCTAAACGGGGCCGAGGACAGAAGGAAAAATCAGCCCCAGCATTTT. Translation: CASSLNGAEDRRKNQPQHF.

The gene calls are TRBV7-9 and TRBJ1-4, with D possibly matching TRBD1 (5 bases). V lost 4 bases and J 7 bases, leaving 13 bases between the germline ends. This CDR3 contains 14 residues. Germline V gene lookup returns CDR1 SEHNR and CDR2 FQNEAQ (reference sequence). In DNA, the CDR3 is TGTGCCAGCAGCTCCGACAGCCACGTTGAAAAACTGTTTTTT. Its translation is CASSSDSHVEKLFF.

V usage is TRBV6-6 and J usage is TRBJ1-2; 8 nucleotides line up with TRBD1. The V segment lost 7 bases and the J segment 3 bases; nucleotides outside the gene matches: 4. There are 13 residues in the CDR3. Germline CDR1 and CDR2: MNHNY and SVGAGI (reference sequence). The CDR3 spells CASTRTGYYGYTF. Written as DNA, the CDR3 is TGTGCCAGCACAAGGACAGGGTACTATGGCTACACCTTC.

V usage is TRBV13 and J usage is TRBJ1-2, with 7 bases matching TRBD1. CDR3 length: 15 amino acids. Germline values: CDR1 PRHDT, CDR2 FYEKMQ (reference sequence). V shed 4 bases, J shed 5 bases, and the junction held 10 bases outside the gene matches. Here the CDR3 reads CASSSRQGGIYGYTF. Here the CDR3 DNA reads TGTGCCAGCAGCTCCCGACAGGGCGGGATATATGGCTACACCTTC.

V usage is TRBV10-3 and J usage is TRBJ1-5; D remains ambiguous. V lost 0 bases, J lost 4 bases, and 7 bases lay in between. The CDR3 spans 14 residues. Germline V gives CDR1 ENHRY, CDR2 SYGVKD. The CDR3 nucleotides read TGTGCCATCAGTGAGTCGTGGCAGAATCAGCCCCAGCATTTT. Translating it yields CAISESWQNQPQHF.

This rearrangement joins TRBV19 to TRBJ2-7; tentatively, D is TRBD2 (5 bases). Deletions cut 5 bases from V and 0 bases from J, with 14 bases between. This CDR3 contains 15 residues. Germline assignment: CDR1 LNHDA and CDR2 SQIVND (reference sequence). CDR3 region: CASSYSGVSSYEQYF. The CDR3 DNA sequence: TGTGCCAGTAGTTATTCCGGGGTCTCCTCCTACGAGCAGTACTTC.

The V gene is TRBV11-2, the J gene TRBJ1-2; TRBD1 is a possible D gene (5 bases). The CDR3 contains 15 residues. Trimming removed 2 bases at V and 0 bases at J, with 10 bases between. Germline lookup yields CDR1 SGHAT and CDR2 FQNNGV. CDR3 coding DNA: TGTGCCAGCAGCTTATGGGACGGAACTAACTATGGCTACACCTTC. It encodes CASSLWDGTNYGYTF. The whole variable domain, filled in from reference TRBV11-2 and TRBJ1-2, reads EAGVAQSPRYKIIEKRQSVAFWCNPISGHATLYWYQQILGQGPKLLIQFQNNGVVDDSQLPKDRFSAERLKGVDSTLKIQPAKLEDSAVYLCASSLWDGTNYGYTFGSGTRLTVV.

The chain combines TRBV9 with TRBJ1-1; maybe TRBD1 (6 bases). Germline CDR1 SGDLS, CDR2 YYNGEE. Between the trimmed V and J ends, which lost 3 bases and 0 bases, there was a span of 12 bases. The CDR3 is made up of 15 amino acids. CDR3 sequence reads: CASSDQGYLNTEAFF. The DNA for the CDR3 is TGTGCCAGCAGCGACCAGGGGTATCTGAACACTGAAGCTTTCTTT.

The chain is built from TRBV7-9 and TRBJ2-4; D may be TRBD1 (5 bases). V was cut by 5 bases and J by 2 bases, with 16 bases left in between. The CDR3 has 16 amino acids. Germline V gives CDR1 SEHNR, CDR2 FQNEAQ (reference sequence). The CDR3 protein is CASSLIGAGPKNIQYF. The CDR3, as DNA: TGTGCCAGCAGCCTCATAGGGGCAGGGCCCAAAAACATTCAGTACTTC.

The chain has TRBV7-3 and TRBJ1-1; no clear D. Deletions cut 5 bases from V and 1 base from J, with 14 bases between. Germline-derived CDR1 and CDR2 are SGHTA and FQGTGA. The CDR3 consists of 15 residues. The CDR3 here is CASSPQAGTNTEAFF. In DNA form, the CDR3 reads TGTGCCAGCAGCCCACAAGCGGGAACGAACACTGAAGCTTTCTTT.

The CDR3 sequence is CASSSPGLAGGNEQFF. In DNA, the CDR3 is TGTGCCAGCAGCTCTCCCGGACTAGCGGGGGGAAATGAGCAGTTCTTC. The genes are TRBV7-9 and TRBJ2-1, with 14 bases identical to TRBD2. This CDR3 region has 16 residues. V shed 4 bases, J shed 7 bases, and the junction held 6 bases outside the gene matches. CDR1 SEHNR and CDR2 FQNEAQ come from the germline V gene (reference sequence).

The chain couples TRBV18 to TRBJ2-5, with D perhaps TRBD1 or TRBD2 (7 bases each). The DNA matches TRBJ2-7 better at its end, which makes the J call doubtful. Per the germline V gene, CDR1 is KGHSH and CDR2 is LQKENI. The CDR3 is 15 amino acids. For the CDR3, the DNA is TGTGCCAGCTCACCACTGGGAGGGGGCACCTACGAGCAGTACTTC. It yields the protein CASSPLGGGTYEQYF.

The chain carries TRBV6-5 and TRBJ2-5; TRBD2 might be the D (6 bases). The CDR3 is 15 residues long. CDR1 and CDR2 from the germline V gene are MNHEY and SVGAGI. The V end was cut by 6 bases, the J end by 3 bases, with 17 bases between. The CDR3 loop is CASSPNNAGKETQYF. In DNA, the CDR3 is TGTGCCAGCAGCCCTAATAATGCGGGGAAAGAGACCCAGTACTTC.